This paragraph covers one T cell receptor beta chain sequence. The antigen is not known. V was pared by 4 bases and J by 2 bases, with 4 bases of the junction left unmatched. The germline gives CDR1 MGHRA, CDR2 YSYEKL. The CDR3 sequence is 14 residues long. This entry comes from a study of cytomegalovirus exposure and HLA in healthy donors. Study background: A previous analysis identified 95 million to 130 million unique TCR beta sequences derived from some 200 million T cells. Samples from HLA-typed donors yielded approximately 80 million unique TCRs in an early data release.

Primers included in the PCR were 60 Vbeta and 13 Jbeta primers. The table came from immunoSEQ multiplex PCR; TCRdb's copy has only in-frame clones and leaves some out. This table lists some 140,000 clones. Study-wide results and caveats: Highest at DRB1 and lowest at HLA-C, TCR association rates differed among HLA loci in a later analysis. Associated with HLA alleles at 0.05 false discovery rate in a later analysis were some 18,000 TCR beta sequences.

The V gene is TRBV4-1, the J gene TRBJ2-5, with 7 bases lining up with TRBD1. The sample was PBMCs. The source is a woman aged 40 to 50 in good health and CMV-seronegative. CDR3 protein: CASSPDRAQETQYF. The CDR3 nucleotides read TGCGCCAGCAGCCCAGACAGGGCACAAGAGACCCAGTACTTC.